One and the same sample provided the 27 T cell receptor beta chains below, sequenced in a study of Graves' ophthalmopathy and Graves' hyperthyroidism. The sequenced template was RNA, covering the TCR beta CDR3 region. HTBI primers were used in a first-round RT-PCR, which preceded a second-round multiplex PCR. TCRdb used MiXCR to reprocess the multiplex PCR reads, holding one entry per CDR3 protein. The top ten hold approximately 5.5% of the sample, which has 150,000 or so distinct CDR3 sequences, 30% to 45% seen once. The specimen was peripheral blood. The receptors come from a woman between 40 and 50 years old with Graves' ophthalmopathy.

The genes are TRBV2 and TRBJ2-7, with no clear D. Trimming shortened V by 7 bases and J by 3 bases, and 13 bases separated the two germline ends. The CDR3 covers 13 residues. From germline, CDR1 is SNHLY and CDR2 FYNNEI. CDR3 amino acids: CASIGPSDYEQYF. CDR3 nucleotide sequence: TGTGCCAGCATAGGTCCCAGCGACTACGAGCAGTACTTC.

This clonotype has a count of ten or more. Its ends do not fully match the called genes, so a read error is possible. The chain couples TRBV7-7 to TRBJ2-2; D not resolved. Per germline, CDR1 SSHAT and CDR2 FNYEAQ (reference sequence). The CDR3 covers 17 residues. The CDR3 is CASSLGFSGGGTGELFF. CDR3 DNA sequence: TGTGCTAGCAGCTTAGGATTTTCGGGTGGCGGCACCGGGGAGCTGTTTTTT.

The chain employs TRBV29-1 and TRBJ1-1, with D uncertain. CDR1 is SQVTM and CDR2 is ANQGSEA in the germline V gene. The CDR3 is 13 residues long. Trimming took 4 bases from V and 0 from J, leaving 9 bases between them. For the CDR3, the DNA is TGCAGCGTTGTTGCTCACCTGAACACTGAAGCTTTCTTT. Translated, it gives CSVVAHLNTEAFF.

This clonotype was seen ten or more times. The CDR3 protein is CASSKPSQPQHF. CDR3 DNA: TGTGCCAGCAGCAAACCCTCACAGCCCCAGCATTTT. The chain combines TRBV27 with TRBJ1-5; no clear D gene. The CDR3 has 12 residues. CDR1 and CDR2 (germline): MNHEY, SMNVEV (reference sequence). Trimming cost V 6 bases and J 7 bases, with 10 bases left between them.

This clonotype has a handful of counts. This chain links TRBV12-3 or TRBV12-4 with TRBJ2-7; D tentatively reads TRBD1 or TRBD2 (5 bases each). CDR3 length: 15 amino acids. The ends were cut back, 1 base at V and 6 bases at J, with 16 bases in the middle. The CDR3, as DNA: TGTGCCAGCAGTTTAGAGTGGGGGTTTGTGGGCGAGCAGTACTTC. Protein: CASSLEWGFVGEQYF.

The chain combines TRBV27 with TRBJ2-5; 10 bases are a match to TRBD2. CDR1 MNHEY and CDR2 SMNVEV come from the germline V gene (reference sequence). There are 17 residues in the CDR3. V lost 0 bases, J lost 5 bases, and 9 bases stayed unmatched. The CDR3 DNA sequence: TGTGCCAGCAGTTTATCGCCGTTAGCGGGAGGAGATGAGACCCAGTACTTC. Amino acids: CASSLSPLAGGDETQYF.

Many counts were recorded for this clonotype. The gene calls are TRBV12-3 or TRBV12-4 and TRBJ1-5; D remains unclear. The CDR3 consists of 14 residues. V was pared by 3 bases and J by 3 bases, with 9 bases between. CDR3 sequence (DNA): TGTGCCAGCAGTTTCGACGGTTACAATCAGCCCCAGCATTTT. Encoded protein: CASSFDGYNQPQHF.

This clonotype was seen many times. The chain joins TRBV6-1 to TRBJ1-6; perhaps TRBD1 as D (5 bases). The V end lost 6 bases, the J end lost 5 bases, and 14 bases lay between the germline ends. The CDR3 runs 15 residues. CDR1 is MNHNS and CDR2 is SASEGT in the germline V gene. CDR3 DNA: TGTGCCAGCAGCAACGACGGGGGGAATAATTCACCCCTCCACTTT. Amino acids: CASSNDGGNNSPLHF.

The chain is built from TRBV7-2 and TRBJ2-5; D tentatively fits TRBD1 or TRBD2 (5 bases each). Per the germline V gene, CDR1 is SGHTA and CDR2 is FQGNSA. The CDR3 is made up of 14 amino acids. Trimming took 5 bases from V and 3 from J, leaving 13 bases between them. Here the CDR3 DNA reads TGTGCCAGCAGCCTTGTTGGGGGAGAAGAGACCCAGTACTTC. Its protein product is CASSLVGGEETQYF.

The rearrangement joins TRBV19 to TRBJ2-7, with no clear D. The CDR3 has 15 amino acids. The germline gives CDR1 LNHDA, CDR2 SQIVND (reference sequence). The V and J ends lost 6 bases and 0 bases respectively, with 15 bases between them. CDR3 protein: CASRKDGWSSYEQYF. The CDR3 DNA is TGTGCCAGTAGGAAAGACGGGTGGAGCTCCTACGAGCAGTACTTC.

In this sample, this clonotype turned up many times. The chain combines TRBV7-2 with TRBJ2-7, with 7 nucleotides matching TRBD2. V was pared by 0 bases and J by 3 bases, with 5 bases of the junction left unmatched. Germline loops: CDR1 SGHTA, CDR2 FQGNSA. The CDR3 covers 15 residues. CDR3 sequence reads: CASSLAGSGYYEQYF. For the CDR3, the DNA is TGTGCCAGCAGCTTAGCGGGTAGCGGGTACTACGAGCAGTACTTC.

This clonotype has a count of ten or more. CDR3 in DNA: TGTGCCAGCAGACAGGGGATGGTAGGGGATAGCAATCAGCCCCAGCATTTT. Translated, it gives CASRQGMVGDSNQPQHF. The gene calls are TRBV12-3 or TRBV12-4 and TRBJ1-5; 7 bases map to TRBD1. The CDR3 has 17 residues. The V and J ends lost 6 bases and 0 bases, in that order; junction bases with no gene match: 11.

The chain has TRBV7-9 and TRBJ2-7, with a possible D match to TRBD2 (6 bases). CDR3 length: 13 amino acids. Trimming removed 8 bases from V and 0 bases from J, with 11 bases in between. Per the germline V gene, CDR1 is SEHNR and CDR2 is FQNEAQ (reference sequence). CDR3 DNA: TGTGCCAGCTCCGGGACTCCCTCCTACGAGCAGTACTTC. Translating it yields CASSGTPSYEQYF.

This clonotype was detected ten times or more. CDR3 loop: CATSGGNRGLQETQYF. In DNA form, the CDR3 reads TGTGCCACCAGTGGCGGGAACAGGGGGCTTCAAGAGACCCAGTACTTC. V usage is TRBV24-1 and J usage is TRBJ2-5, with TRBD1 matching 9 bases. CDR3 length: 16 residues. From germline, CDR1 is KGHDR and CDR2 SFDVKD. After removal of 5 bases from V and 2 bases from J, the junction contained 8 bases not matched to a gene.

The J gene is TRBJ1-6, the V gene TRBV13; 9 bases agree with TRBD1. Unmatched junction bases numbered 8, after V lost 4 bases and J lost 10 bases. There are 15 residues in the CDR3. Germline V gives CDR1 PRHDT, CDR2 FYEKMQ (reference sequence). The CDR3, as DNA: TGTGCCAGCAGCTGGACAGGGGAAGCTAAATCACCCCTCCACTTT. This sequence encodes CASSWTGEAKSPLHF.

The CDR3 DNA sequence: TGTGCCAGCAGTTTAGTGGGGGCGAGTCCTGGTGGCTACACCTTC. Translating it yields CASSLVGASPGGYTF. The J gene is TRBJ1-2, the V gene TRBV12-3 or TRBV12-4; D is perhaps TRBD1 (6 bases). The CDR3 length is 15 residues. V lost 1 base, J lost 7 bases, and 16 bases lay in between.

The CDR3 reads CATSRAENTEAFF. CDR3 DNA: TGTGCCACCAGCAGGGCAGAGAACACTGAAGCTTTCTTT. The chain couples TRBV27 to TRBJ1-1, with D perhaps TRBD1 (5 bases). Deletions cut 10 bases from V and 1 base from J, with 13 bases between. The CDR3 extends over 13 amino acids. CDR1 and CDR2 (germline): MNHEY, SMNVEV (reference sequence).

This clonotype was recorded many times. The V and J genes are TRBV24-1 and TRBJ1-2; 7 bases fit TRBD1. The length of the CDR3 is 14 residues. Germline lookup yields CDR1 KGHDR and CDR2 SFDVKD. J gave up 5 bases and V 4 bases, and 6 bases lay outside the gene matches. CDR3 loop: CATSEAGTAYGYTF. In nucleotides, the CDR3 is TGTGCCACCAGTGAGGCCGGGACAGCATATGGCTACACCTTC.

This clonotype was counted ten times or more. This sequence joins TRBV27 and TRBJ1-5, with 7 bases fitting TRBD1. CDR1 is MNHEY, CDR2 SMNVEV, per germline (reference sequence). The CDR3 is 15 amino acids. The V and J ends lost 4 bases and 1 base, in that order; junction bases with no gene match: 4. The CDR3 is CASSYRGQSNQPQHF. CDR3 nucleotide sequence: TGTGCCAGCAGTTATCGGGGACAGAGCAATCAGCCCCAGCATTTT.

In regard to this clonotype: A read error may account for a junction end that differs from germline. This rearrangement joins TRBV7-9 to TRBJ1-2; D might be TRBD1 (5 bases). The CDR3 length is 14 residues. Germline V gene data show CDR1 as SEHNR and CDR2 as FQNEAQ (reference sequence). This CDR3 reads CASAGAGSFYGHTF. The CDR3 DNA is TGTGCCAGTGCTGGGGCAGGGTCTTTCTATGGCCACACCTTC.

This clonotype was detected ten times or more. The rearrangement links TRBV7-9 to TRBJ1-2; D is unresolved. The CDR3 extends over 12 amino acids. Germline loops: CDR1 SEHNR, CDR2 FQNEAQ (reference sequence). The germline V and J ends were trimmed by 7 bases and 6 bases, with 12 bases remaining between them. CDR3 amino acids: CASTPGGHGYTF. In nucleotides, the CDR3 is TGTGCCAGCACCCCGGGAGGCCATGGCTACACCTTC.

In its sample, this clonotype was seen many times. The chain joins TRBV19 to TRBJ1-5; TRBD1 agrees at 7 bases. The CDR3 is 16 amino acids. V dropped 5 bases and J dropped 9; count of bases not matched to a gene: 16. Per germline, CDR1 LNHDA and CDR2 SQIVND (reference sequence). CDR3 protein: CASSLTGTVGGGPQHF. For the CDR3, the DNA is TGTGCCAGTAGTTTAACCGGGACAGTCGGTGGAGGGCCCCAGCATTTT.

Written as DNA, the CDR3 is TGTGCCTGGAGTGCCATGCAAGGGACTGAAGCTTTCTTT. Its protein is CAWSAMQGTEAFF. The V gene is TRBV30, the J gene TRBJ1-1; D ambiguous. The V and J ends lost 1 base and 5 bases respectively, with 11 bases between them. Per germline, CDR1 GTSNPN and CDR2 SVGIG (reference sequence). The CDR3 loop spans 13 amino acids. The full variable domain, completed using reference TRBV30 and TRBJ1-1, is SQTIHQWPATLVQPVGSPLSLECTVEGTSNPNLYWYRQAAGRGLQLLFYSVGIGQISSEVPQNLSASRPQDRQFILSSKKLLLSDSGFYLCAWSAMQGTEAFFGQGTRLTVV.

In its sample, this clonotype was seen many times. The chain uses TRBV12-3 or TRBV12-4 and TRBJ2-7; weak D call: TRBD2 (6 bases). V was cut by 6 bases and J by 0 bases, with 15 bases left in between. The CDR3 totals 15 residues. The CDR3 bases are TGTGCCAGCAGCTATAGCGGAACCCTCTCCTACGAGCAGTACTTC. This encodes CASSYSGTLSYEQYF.

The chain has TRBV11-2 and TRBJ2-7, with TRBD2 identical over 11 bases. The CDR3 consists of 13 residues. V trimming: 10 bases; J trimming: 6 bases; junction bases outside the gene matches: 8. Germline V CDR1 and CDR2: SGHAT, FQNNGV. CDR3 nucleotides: TGTGCCACCGCGGGTAGCGGGAGGGTCGAGCAGTACTTC. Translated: CATAGSGRVEQYF. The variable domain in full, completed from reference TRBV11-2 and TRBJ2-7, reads EAGVAQSPRYKIIEKRQSVAFWCNPISGHATLYWYQQILGQGPKLLIQFQNNGVVDDSQLPKDRFSAERLKGVDSTLKIQPAKLEDSAVYLCATAGSGRVEQYFGPGTRLTVT.

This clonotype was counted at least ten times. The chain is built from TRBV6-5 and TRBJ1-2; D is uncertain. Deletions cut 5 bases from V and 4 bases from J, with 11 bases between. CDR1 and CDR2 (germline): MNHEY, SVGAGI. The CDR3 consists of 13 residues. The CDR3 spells CASSTQLGYGYTF. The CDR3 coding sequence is TGTGCCAGCAGTACACAGCTTGGCTATGGCTACACCTTC.

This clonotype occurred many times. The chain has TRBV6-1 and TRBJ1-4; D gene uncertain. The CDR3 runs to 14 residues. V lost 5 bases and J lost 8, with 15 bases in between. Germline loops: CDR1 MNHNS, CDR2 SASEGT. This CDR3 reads CASSLLRLGEKLFF. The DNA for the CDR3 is TGTGCCAGCAGTCTCCTCCGACTCGGGGAAAAACTGTTTTTT.